Listed below are T cell receptor beta chains from one sample, sequenced in a study of blood T cell repertoires in COVID-19. TCRdb keeps only in-frame clones here, not all; method: immunoSEQ multiplex PCR. The sample lists fewer than 350,000 clones, roughly 90% seen once, with about 1.8% in the top ten. Sequencing was done on a sample of PBMCs or T cells enriched from blood (not recorded which). The receptors were gathered from a woman aged 40 to 49 who had recovered from COVID-19. Each CDR3 is given with its conserved first and last residue. Fields, in order: V gene, clone size, J gene, D gene, CDR3 protein, CDR3 DNA. A D gene is named only where the DNA matches it firmly. Where a row states a size, it is once, few, many or the class of an expanded clone; other rows omit it.

v_call: TRBV10-3; clone_size: -; j_call: TRBJ1-2; d_call: TRBD1; cdr3_aa: CAITGQANYGYTF; cdr3_nt: TGTGCCATCACCGGACAGGCCAACTATGGCTACACCTTC
v_call: TRBV30; clone_size: -; j_call: TRBJ2-1; d_call: TRBD2; cdr3_aa: CAWSPLAGVPHEQFF; cdr3_nt: TGTGCCTGGAGTCCCCTCGCGGGGGTCCCCCATGAGCAGTTCTTC
v_call: TRBV5-1; clone_size: once; j_call: TRBJ1-1; d_call: TRBD1; cdr3_aa: CASSLLTGGMNTEAFF; cdr3_nt: TGCGCCAGCAGCTTGTTGACAGGGGGGATGAACACTGAAGCTTTCTTT
v_call: TRBV3-1/TRBV3-2; clone_size: -; j_call: TRBJ2-4; d_call: -; cdr3_aa: CASSQEGSAKNIQYF; cdr3_nt: TGTGCCAGCAGCCAAGAGGGCTCAGCCAAAAACATTCAGTACTTC
v_call: TRBV7-9; clone_size: -; j_call: TRBJ2-2; d_call: -; cdr3_aa: CASRLGADGELFF; cdr3_nt: TGTGCCAGCAGGCTAGGGGCGGACGGGGAGCTGTTTTTT
v_call: TRBV5-1; clone_size: -; j_call: TRBJ2-2; d_call: TRBD1; cdr3_aa: CASRPGTGNTGELFF; cdr3_nt: TGCGCCAGCAGGCCCGGGACAGGGAACACCGGGGAGCTGTTTTTT
v_call: TRBV18; clone_size: -; j_call: TRBJ2-1; d_call: TRBD1; cdr3_aa: CASSPDRTGELRNNEQFF; cdr3_nt: TGTGCCAGCTCACCGGACCGGACAGGGGAGCTAAGAAACAATGAGCAGTTCTTC
v_call: TRBV24-1; clone_size: -; j_call: TRBJ2-1; d_call: -; cdr3_aa: CATSLSGVDNEQFF; cdr3_nt: TGTGCCACCAGTCTTTCAGGGGTCGACAATGAGCAGTTCTTC
v_call: TRBV29-1; clone_size: -; j_call: TRBJ2-5; d_call: TRBD1; cdr3_aa: CSVEVWATGGGTQYF; cdr3_nt: TGCAGCGTTGAGGTTTGGGCGACAGGGGGCGGGACCCAGTACTTC
v_call: TRBV2; clone_size: once; j_call: TRBJ1-1; d_call: TRBD1; cdr3_aa: CASRDRGPNTEAFF; cdr3_nt: TGTGCCAGCAGGGACAGGGGGCCGAACACTGAAGCTTTCTTT
v_call: TRBV19; clone_size: few; j_call: TRBJ1-1; d_call: -; cdr3_aa: CASSIVQANTEAFF; cdr3_nt: TGTGCCAGTAGTATAGTACAGGCGAACACTGAAGCTTTCTTT
v_call: TRBV2; clone_size: -; j_call: TRBJ2-3; d_call: TRBD1; cdr3_aa: CASEGASTDTQYF; cdr3_nt: TGTGCCAGCGAGGGGGCGAGCACAGATACGCAGTATTTT
v_call: TRBV2; clone_size: -; j_call: TRBJ1-1; d_call: -; cdr3_aa: CASSDRGMGIKGTEAFF; cdr3_nt: TGTGCCAGCAGTGACCGGGGGATGGGGATTAAGGGCACTGAAGCTTTCTTT
v_call: TRBV24-1; clone_size: -; j_call: TRBJ2-2; d_call: -; cdr3_aa: CATSDPVSNTGELFF; cdr3_nt: TGTGCCACCAGTGACCCCGTTTCGAACACCGGGGAGCTGTTTTTT
v_call: TRBV5-1; clone_size: -; j_call: TRBJ2-1; d_call: TRBD1; cdr3_aa: CASSLAGQGTSYNEQFF; cdr3_nt: TGCGCCAGCAGCTTGGCGGGACAGGGGACCTCCTACAATGAGCAGTTCTTC
v_call: TRBV5-4; clone_size: once; j_call: TRBJ1-2; d_call: -; cdr3_aa: CASSLAAGRLGYTF; cdr3_nt: TGTGCCAGCAGCTTGGCGGCAGGGCGACTTGGCTACACCTTC
v_call: TRBV9; clone_size: -; j_call: TRBJ2-7; d_call: TRBD2; cdr3_aa: CASSVVPSGPYEQYF; cdr3_nt: TGTGCCAGCAGCGTAGTTCCTAGCGGACCCTACGAGCAGTACTTC
v_call: TRBV2; clone_size: -; j_call: TRBJ1-5; d_call: TRBD1; cdr3_aa: CASSALKLDRANRQPQHF; cdr3_nt: TGTGCCAGCAGTGCCCTAAAGCTGGACAGGGCGAACAGGCAGCCCCAGCATTTT
v_call: TRBV7-6; clone_size: -; j_call: TRBJ1-3; d_call: -; cdr3_aa: CASSVAPGTGNTIYF; cdr3_nt: TGTGCCAGCAGCGTAGCTCCAGGGACTGGAAACACCATATATTTT
v_call: TRBV14; clone_size: -; j_call: TRBJ2-7; d_call: TRBD2; cdr3_aa: CASSQDSGLAAGQYF; cdr3_nt: TGTGCCAGCAGCCAAGATAGTGGGCTAGCGGCCGGGCAGTACTTC
v_call: TRBV4-1; clone_size: -; j_call: TRBJ1-4; d_call: -; cdr3_aa: CASSQDDTRNEKLFF; cdr3_nt: TGCGCCAGCAGCCAAGATGACACCAGAAATGAAAAACTGTTTTTT
v_call: TRBV12-3/TRBV12-4; clone_size: -; j_call: TRBJ2-1; d_call: -; cdr3_aa: CASSLLSNEQFF; cdr3_nt: TGTGCCAGCAGTTTACTGAGCAATGAGCAGTTCTTC
v_call: TRBV6-5; clone_size: -; j_call: TRBJ1-2; d_call: -; cdr3_aa: CASRREGLANYGYTF; cdr3_nt: TGTGCCAGCAGGCGGGAGGGACTGGCTAACTATGGCTACACCTTC
v_call: TRBV2; clone_size: -; j_call: TRBJ1-3; d_call: -; cdr3_aa: CASSLAGTGNTIYF; cdr3_nt: TGTGCCAGCAGTCTCGCAGGGACAGGAAACACCATATATTTT
v_call: TRBV15; clone_size: few; j_call: TRBJ1-2; d_call: -; cdr3_aa: CATSSRKGDYGYTF; cdr3_nt: TGTGCCACCAGCAGTCGAAAGGGAGACTATGGCTACACCTTC
v_call: TRBV6-1; clone_size: -; j_call: TRBJ1-4; d_call: -; cdr3_aa: CASSEETVTNEKLFF; cdr3_nt: TGTGCCAGCAGTGAAGAGACAGTAACTAATGAAAAACTGTTTTTT